The clone carrying this T cell receptor beta chain was recorded a few times. Its antigen is not identified. Profiling relied on immunoSEQ multiplex PCR, and the TCRdb table lists in-frame clones only, not all of them. This table has about 300 clones, about 12% appearing once. Stimulation with autologous monocytes and recombinant SARS-CoV-2 spike or nucleoprotein produced proliferating antigen-reactive T cell lines. Each stimulated subset culture started from 5x10^5 cells. Germline-derived CDR1 and CDR2 are LGHDT and YNNKEL (reference sequence). This CDR3 region has 15 residues. Trimming cost V 2 bases and J 6 bases, with 17 bases left between them. This sample stems from a study of CD4 T cell repertoires in COVID-19. Study-wide results and caveats: Between roughly 6.5 and 28% of SARS-CoV-2 clonotypes also appeared in SARS-CoV and/or HKU1 spike cultures.

This clonotype was sampled from a human donor who had COVID-19. The sample was effector memory CD4+ T cells, cultured in vitro, taken after recovery from COVID-19. V and J are TRBV3-1 (or the pseudogene TRBV3-2) and TRBJ2-7; D is undetermined. The CDR3 sequence is CASSQTPGSLGEQYV. CDR3 sequence (DNA): TGTGCCAGCAGCCAAACCCCTGGCAGTCTAGGCGAGCAGTACGTC.